The 26 T cell receptor beta chains below all came from one sample that was sequenced in a study of blood T cell repertoires in COVID-19. Generated by immunoSEQ multiplex PCR, the TCRdb table keeps only in-frame clones and is missing some. This sample has tens of thousands of clones, with approximately 84% found just once. The sample taken for sequencing was peripheral blood. These receptors all come from a man in his fifties with active COVID-19.

By proportion, this clone is medium-sized. V is TRBV4-1 and J is TRBJ1-1, with TRBD1 identical over 11 bases. The germline CDR1 and CDR2 sequences are MGHRA and YSYEKL. There are 18 residues in the CDR3. V dropped 4 bases and J dropped 3; count of bases not matched to a gene: 13. The CDR3 nucleotides are TGCGCCAGCAGCCCCCTGCCGGGACAGGGGGACGGGGACACTGAAGCTTTCTTT. It is translated as CASSPLPGQGDGDTEAFF.

The rearrangement links TRBV29-1 to TRBJ1-2; TRBD1 agrees at 8 bases. There are 12 residues in the CDR3. Germline V lookup: CDR1 SQVTM, CDR2 ANQGSEA. With 8 bases clipped from V and 3 bases from J, the junction kept 5 bases outside the gene matches. The chain's CDR3 is CSTTGDDYGYTF. DNA for the CDR3: TGCAGCACGACAGGGGATGACTATGGCTACACCTTC.

The rearrangement joins TRBV19 to TRBJ1-2; TRBD1 aligns across 8 bases. The length of the CDR3 is 15 residues. V gave up 9 bases and J gave up 3 bases; unmatched junction bases: 12. Looked up from germline, CDR1 is LNHDA and CDR2 is SQIVND (reference sequence). CDR3 region: CASKDFRGPYYGYTF. The DNA of the CDR3 is TGTGCCAGCAAAGATTTCAGGGGGCCCTACTATGGCTACACCTTC.

The chain carries TRBV5-1 and TRBJ2-3; 7 positions match TRBD1. This CDR3 region has 15 residues. CDR1 SGHRS and CDR2 YFSETQ come from the germline V gene. Trimming took 4 bases from V and 4 from J; bases not matched to a gene: 9. CDR3 loop: CASSLNLQGADTQYF. Written as DNA, the CDR3 is TGCGCCAGCAGCCTTAACCTTCAGGGGGCAGATACGCAGTATTTT.

A single count supports this clone. The chain combines TRBV6-5 with TRBJ2-7, with 8 bases identical to TRBD1. The germline CDR1 and CDR2 sequences are MNHEY and SVGAGI. The CDR3 extends over 16 amino acids. Trimming at V came to 0 bases and at J to 5 bases, leaving 9 bases not matched to a gene. The CDR3 is CASSYSRARGRNEQYF. CDR3 bases: TGTGCCAGCAGTTACTCGAGGGCCAGGGGGCGGAACGAGCAGTACTTC.

The gene calls are TRBV6-2 or TRBV6-3 and TRBJ2-1; 7 nucleotides match TRBD1. The junction had 9 bases not matched to a gene; V was cut back by 4 bases and J by 6 bases. The CDR3 is 15 residues long. The germline CDR1 and CDR2 sequences are MNHEY and SVGEGT. CDR3 sequence (DNA): TGTGCCAGCAGTTCCCGACAGGGTGGGCGCAATGAGCAGTTCTTC. Encoded protein: CASSSRQGGRNEQFF.

CDR3 DNA sequence: TGTGCCAGCAGTTTATATCAGGCTAGCGGGGGGGCCAAAAACATTCAGTACTTC. Encoded protein: CASSLYQASGGAKNIQYF. The V call is TRBV28, the J call TRBJ2-4, with 11 bases that match TRBD2. The CDR3 spans 18 residues. CDR1 and CDR2 from the germline V gene are MDHEN and SYDVKM. Trimming at V came to 1 base and at J to 1 base, leaving 6 bases not matched to a gene.

The chain couples TRBV6-5 to TRBJ1-1; TRBD1 might be the D (5 bases). V gave up 8 bases and J gave up 7 bases, with 17 bases separating them. CDR3 length equals 13 residues. Germline V gene lookup returns CDR1 MNHEY and CDR2 SVGAGI. The CDR3 is CASGTNQGNEAFF. DNA of the CDR3: TGTGCCAGCGGGACTAACCAGGGTAATGAAGCTTTCTTT.

V gene TRBV18 combines with J gene TRBJ1-3; a possible D gene is TRBD1 (5 bases). The CDR3 length is 15 residues. V shed 3 bases and J shed 5 bases, with 14 bases lying between them. Germline lookup yields CDR1 KGHSH and CDR2 LQKENI. The chain's CDR3 is CASSPSSQGRNTIYF. CDR3 nucleotide sequence: TGTGCCAGCTCACCCTCGAGCCAGGGTAGAAACACCATATATTTT. The full variable domain, its missing parts supplied by reference TRBV18 and TRBJ1-3, is NAGVMQNPRHLVRRRGQEARLRCSPMKGHSHVYWYRQLPEEGLKFMVYLQKENIIDESGMPKERFSAEFPKEGPSILRIQQVVRGDSAAYFCASSPSSQGRNTIYFGEGSWLTVV.

This sequence joins TRBV2 and TRBJ2-5; possible D gene TRBD2, 5 bases. Germline V gives CDR1 SNHLY, CDR2 FYNNEI. Trimming left V 2 bases short and J 4 bases short, with 8 bases between. CDR3 length: 13 amino acids. DNA for the CDR3: TGTGCCAGCAGTGAAACTAGAGCAGAGACCCAGTACTTC. Its translation: CASSETRAETQYF. Together with reference TRBV2 and TRBJ2-5, the CDR3 gives the full variable domain: EPEVTQTPSHQVTQMGQEVILRCVPISNHLYFYWYRQILGQKVEFLVSFYNNEISEKSEIFDDQFSVERPDGSNFTLKIRSTKLEDSAMYFCASSETRAETQYFGPGTRLLVL.

This clone was counted a single time. V is TRBV10-3 and J is TRBJ1-6; 7 nucleotides align to TRBD1. Germline trimming cut 3 bases from V and 7 bases from J; bases unmatched to any gene: 21. This CDR3 has 20 amino acids. The germline CDR1 and CDR2 sequences are ENHRY and SYGVKD. Here the CDR3 reads CAISDRESEGAPRRNSPLHF. The CDR3 bases are TGTGCCATCAGTGACCGTGAATCCGAGGGGGCCCCCCGTAGGAATTCACCCCTCCACTTT.

The J gene is TRBJ1-6, the V gene TRBV12-5, with D perhaps matching TRBD1 (5 bases). Germline V lookup: CDR1 LGHNT, CDR2 FRNRAP. The CDR3 length is 12 residues. CDR3 bases: TGTGGCACGAGCAGGGAAAACTCACCCCTCCACTTT. The encoded protein is CGTSRENSPLHF.

This clone was seen once. The J gene is TRBJ2-1, the V gene TRBV3-1 (or the pseudogene TRBV3-2); 8 positions match TRBD1. Per the germline V gene, CDR1 is LGHDT and CDR2 is YNNKEL (reference sequence). The CDR3 spans 13 residues. Germline trimming cut 8 bases from V and 4 bases from J; bases unmatched to any gene: 4. The CDR3 coding sequence is TGTGCCAGCGGGACAGGCGATTACAATGAGCAGTTCTTC. It specifies CASGTGDYNEQFF.

This clone was recorded a few times. The chain links TRBV10-1 to TRBJ1-1, with 9 bases lining up with TRBD1. Germline trimming cut 0 bases from V and 4 bases from J; bases unmatched to any gene: 3. Germline assignment: CDR1 WNHNN and CDR2 SYGVQD (reference sequence). The CDR3 consists of 15 residues. This chain's CDR3 is CASSESGQGITEAFF. The CDR3 DNA reads TGCGCCAGCAGTGAGTCCGGACAGGGGATCACTGAAGCTTTCTTT.

In nucleotides, the CDR3 is TGTGCCAGCAGCCTCCGGGCAGGGAACCAAGAGACCCAGTACTTC. Amino acids: CASSLRAGNQETQYF. The rearrangement joins TRBV7-2 to TRBJ2-5; weak D call: TRBD1 (5 bases). CDR1 and CDR2 from the germline V gene are SGHTA and FQGNSA. V was trimmed by 5 bases and J by 0 bases, leaving 13 bases between them. The CDR3 sequence is 15 residues long.

The CDR3 nucleotides read TGTGCCAGCAGTGAAGCCAGGGGGATTCAGCCCCAGCATTTT. Amino acid sequence: CASSEARGIQPQHF. The chain joins TRBV2 to TRBJ1-5; 7 bases line up with TRBD1. Looked up from germline, CDR1 is SNHLY and CDR2 is FYNNEI. The CDR3 is 14 amino acids. V gave up 0 bases and J gave up 6 bases; unmatched junction bases: 2. Looking up the rest from reference TRBV2 and TRBJ1-5 gives the full variable domain: EPEVTQTPSHQVTQMGQEVILRCVPISNHLYFYWYRQILGQKVEFLVSFYNNEISEKSEIFDDQFSVERPDGSNFTLKIRSTKLEDSAMYFCASSEARGIQPQHFGDGTRLSIL.

V is TRBV10-3 and J is TRBJ1-2; D may be TRBD1 (5 bases). Germline V gene data show CDR1 as ENHRY and CDR2 as SYGVKD. Trimming stripped 8 bases from V and 4 bases from J, with 14 bases between. CDR3 length equals 13 residues. CDR3 amino acids: CAISGRDLYGYTF. The CDR3 region has the DNA TGTGCCATCTCGGGCAGGGATCTCTATGGCTACACCTTC.

This chain joins TRBV11-2 and TRBJ2-5, with a possible D match to TRBD2 (5 bases). Trimming shortened V by 4 bases and J by 5 bases, and 17 bases separated the two germline ends. The CDR3 sequence is 15 residues long. Germline V lookup: CDR1 SGHAT, CDR2 FQNNGV. CDR3 loop: CASSSAVGLRETQYF. CDR3 coding DNA: TGTGCCAGCAGCTCAGCGGTAGGCTTACGGGAGACCCAGTACTTC.

The gene calls are TRBV12-3 or TRBV12-4 and TRBJ2-1; 8 bases agree with TRBD1. The V segment lost 6 bases and the J segment 8 bases; nucleotides outside the gene matches: 3. CDR3 length: 12 amino acids. Here the CDR3 reads CASRTTGDEQFF. The CDR3 region has the DNA TGTGCCAGCAGGACGACAGGGGATGAGCAGTTCTTC.

CDR3 residues: CSASIGGPNTEAFF. Here the CDR3 DNA reads TGCAGTGCTAGTATCGGGGGGCCCAACACTGAAGCTTTCTTT. The chain has TRBV20-1 and TRBJ1-1, with D tentatively TRBD1 (6 bases). The CDR3 runs to 14 residues. Germline CDR1 and CDR2: DFQATT and SNEGSKA (reference sequence). The V and J ends lost 3 bases and 2 bases respectively, with 13 bases between them.

This clone was observed a single time. The chain has TRBV6-5 and TRBJ1-3; 12 nucleotides agree with TRBD1. The J segment lost 7 bases and the V segment lost 0 bases, leaving 4 bases of the junction unmatched. CDR3 length: 16 residues. Germline lookup yields CDR1 MNHEY and CDR2 SVGAGI. This CDR3 is CASSYSAGQGANTIYF. The DNA for the CDR3 is TGTGCCAGCAGTTACTCCGCGGGACAGGGGGCGAACACCATATATTTT.

The rearrangement joins TRBV6-5 to TRBJ2-5, with 8 nucleotides matching TRBD2. The CDR3 totals 14 residues. Per the germline V gene, CDR1 is MNHEY and CDR2 is SVGAGI. J lost 2 bases, V lost 7 bases, and 6 bases had no gene match. CDR3 nucleotides: TGTGCCAGCAACCAAGCGGGGGTACAAGAGACCCAGTACTTC. It translates to CASNQAGVQETQYF.

The rearrangement links TRBV6-5 to TRBJ2-5; 8 bases line up with TRBD2. V lost 5 bases, J lost 2 bases, and 7 bases stayed unmatched. The CDR3 covers 15 residues. From germline, CDR1 is MNHEY and CDR2 SVGAGI. CDR3 residues: CASSPGLAAQETQYF. In DNA, the CDR3 is TGTGCCAGCAGTCCTGGACTAGCCGCACAAGAGACCCAGTACTTC.

This chain connects TRBV3-1 (or the pseudogene TRBV3-2) to TRBJ1-1; weak D call: TRBD1 (5 bases). The CDR3 sequence is 15 residues long. Trimming removed 0 bases from V and 4 bases from J, with 12 bases in between. Germline CDR1 LGHDT, CDR2 YNNKEL (reference sequence). DNA of the CDR3: TGTGCCAGCAGCCAAGATCCGGGGGGTACCACTGAAGCTTTCTTT. Translating gives CASSQDPGGTTEAFF.

The chain recombines TRBV5-1 with TRBJ1-2, with a weak D call TRBD1 (6 bases). V was pared by 0 bases and J by 8 bases, with 14 bases between. There are 14 residues in the CDR3. Germline V gives CDR1 SGHRS, CDR2 YFSETQ. This CDR3 reads CASSLGTGRGGYTF. CDR3 DNA sequence: TGCGCCAGCAGCTTGGGTACAGGGCGAGGGGGCTACACCTTC. Full variable domain (missing parts from reference TRBV5-1 and TRBJ1-2): KAGVTQTPRYLIKTRGQQVTLSCSPISGHRSVSWYQQTPGQGLQFLFEYFSETQRNKGNFPGRFSGRQFSNSRSEMNVSTLELGDSALYLCASSLGTGRGGYTFGSGTRLTVV.

The V call is TRBV27, the J call TRBJ1-1; possible D gene TRBD1, 5 bases. Deletions cut 5 bases from V and 10 bases from J, with 23 bases between. CDR3 length equals 15 residues. Germline CDR1 MNHEY, CDR2 SMNVEV (reference sequence). This CDR3 is CASSPSRTPRGIAFF. The CDR3, as DNA: TGTGCCAGCAGTCCCTCCAGGACCCCGCGGGGGATAGCTTTCTTT.